The clone carrying this T cell receptor (beta chain) appeared many times. Its antigen is undetermined. The entry originates in a study of T cell repertoires in cytomegalovirus infection. Overall study: From public TCR beta signatures came an indication of both CMV infection and matching HLA type. Study observations and caveats: Adding up the frequency of public TCR beta families identified people who carried CMV plus the relevant HLA. The study found HLA-C-restricted CMV-specific TCR beta clonotypes dominating the ex vivo response.

TCRdb reprocessed the reads with MiXCR, giving one entry per CDR3 protein. The top ten hold around 2.5% of the sample, which has about 300,000 distinct CDR3 sequences, about a tenth seen once. V shed 7 bases and J shed 10 bases, with 11 bases lying between them. This CDR3 is built from 11 residues. The chain joins TRBV12-3 or TRBV12-4 to TRBJ2-1; no clear D gene. The receptor was isolated from a human donor in good health (CMV status not recorded). Some clones in this sample may be carry-over from other donors' samples. Specimen: PBMCs. The CDR3 sequence is CASTLGKEQFF. The CDR3 DNA is TGTGCCAGCACCCTCGGAAAAGAGCAGTTCTTC.